The rows below give T cell receptor beta chains drawn from one sample of a study of T cells in Graves' hyperthyroidism and ophthalmopathy. TCRdb re-called the multiplex PCR reads through MiXCR, storing one row per CDR3 protein. The table has about 640,000 distinct CDR3 sequences, about 45% seen once. Input material: peripheral blood or thyroid tissue (not recorded which). The receptors here all came from an adult man with Graves' disease, either hyperthyroidism or ophthalmopathy (not recorded which). Both conserved end residues are part of each CDR3. Each record gives: V gene, clone size, J gene, D gene, CDR3 protein, CDR3 DNA. The D gene is left open where the match is weak. Not every row has a clone size; where given, it reads once, few, many or a size class.

V: TRBV29-1
size: NA
J: TRBJ2-7
D: NA
CDR3: CSVELWDTQIPEQYF
DNA: TGCAGCGTTGAGTTATGGGACACCCAAATACCCGAGCAGTACTTC

V: TRBV2
size: NA
J: TRBJ1-6
D: TRBD1
CDR3: CASSDKGQGANSPLHF
DNA: TGTGCCAGCAGTGATAAGGGACAGGGGGCTAATTCACCCCTCCACTTT

V: TRBV7-9
size: once
J: TRBJ2-6
D: NA
CDR3: CASSLGFSGANGLTF
DNA: TGTGCCAGCAGCTTGGGATTCTCTGGGGCCAACGGCCTGACTTTC

V: TRBV11-3
size: few
J: TRBJ1-1
D: NA
CDR3: CASSLWQAIEAFF
DNA: TGTGCCAGCAGCTTGTGGCAGGCCATTGAAGCTTTCTTT

V: TRBV9
size: few
J: TRBJ1-5
D: NA
CDR3: CASTLQGANRDQPQHF
DNA: TGTGCCAGCACTTTACAAGGGGCCAACAGAGATCAGCCCCAGCATTTT

V: TRBV5-1
size: few
J: TRBJ2-7
D: NA
CDR3: CASSLVGIHEQYF
DNA: TGCGCCAGCAGCTTGGTGGGGATCCACGAGCAGTACTTC

V: TRBV19
size: NA
J: TRBJ1-1
D: NA
CDR3: CASSMWTVNTEAFF
DNA: TGTGCCAGTAGTATGTGGACGGTGAACACTGAAGCTTTCTTT

V: TRBV9
size: few
J: TRBJ1-6
D: TRBD1
CDR3: CASSRHGTAYNSPLHF
DNA: TGTGCCAGCAGCCGTCACGGGACAGCTTATAATTCACCCCTCCACTTT

V: TRBV15
size: NA
J: TRBJ1-5
D: NA
CDR3: CATSRGLREGAQHF
DNA: TGTGCCACCAGCAGAGGCCTGAGGGAGGGGGCCCAGCATTTT

V: TRBV2
size: NA
J: TRBJ1-1
D: NA
CDR3: CASTPVAPPNTEAFF
DNA: TGTGCCAGCACCCCGGTGGCTCCTCCGAACACTGAAGCTTTCTTT

V: TRBV19
size: few
J: TRBJ1-2
D: TRBD1
CDR3: CASTTGTGTYGYTF
DNA: TGTGCCAGTACCACTGGGACAGGGACCTATGGCTACACCTTC

V: TRBV20-1
size: few
J: TRBJ1-1
D: NA
CDR3: CSARDAQRNTEAFF
DNA: TGCAGTGCTAGAGACGCGCAGAGGAACACTGAAGCTTTCTTT